This T cell receptor (beta chain) was identified in a study of OX40 agonist ivuxolimab in advanced cancers. Across the whole study: Of the participants, about 40% had some prior anti-PD-1, anti-PD-L1 or anti-CTLA-4 therapy, which was allowed.

Assay used: immunoSEQ multiplex PCR; TCRdb lists only in-frame clones, some missing. The repertoire includes tens of thousands of clones, less than 90% of them detected once, and approximately 53% sits in the top ten. Specimen: CD4+ or CD8+ T cells sorted from blood, collected in a trial of the OX40 agonist ivuxolimab. The source of this sequence is an adult with an advanced solid tumor such as melanoma, head and neck, liver or kidney cancer.

CDR3 residues: CASSPTRDFAYEQYF. CDR3 DNA sequence: TGTGCCAGCAGCCCGACGAGGGACTTTGCCTACGAGCAGTACTTC. The chain is built from TRBV7-2 and TRBJ2-7, with a tentative D call TRBD2 (6 bases). Looked up from germline, CDR1 is SGHTA and CDR2 is FQGNSA. This CDR3 contains 15 residues. Trimming removed 5 bases from V and 2 bases from J, with 16 bases in between.